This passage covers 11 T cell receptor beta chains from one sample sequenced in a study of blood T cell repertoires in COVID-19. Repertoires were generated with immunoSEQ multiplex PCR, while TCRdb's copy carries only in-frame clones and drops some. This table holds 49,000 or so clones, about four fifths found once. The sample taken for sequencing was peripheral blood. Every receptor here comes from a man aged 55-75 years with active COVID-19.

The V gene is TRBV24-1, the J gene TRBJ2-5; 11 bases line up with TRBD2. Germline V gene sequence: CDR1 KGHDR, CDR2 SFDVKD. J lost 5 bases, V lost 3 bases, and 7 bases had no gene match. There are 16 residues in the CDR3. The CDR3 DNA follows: TGTGCCACCAGTGATGTTATAGCGGGGGGGCTCGAGACCCAGTACTTC. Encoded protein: CATSDVIAGGLETQYF.

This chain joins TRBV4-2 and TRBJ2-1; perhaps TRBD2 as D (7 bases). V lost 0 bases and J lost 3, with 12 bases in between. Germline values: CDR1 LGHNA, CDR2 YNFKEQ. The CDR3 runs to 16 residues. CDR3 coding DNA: TGTGCCAGCAGCCAAGAGGGAGGGGGATACTACAATGAGCAGTTCTTC. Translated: CASSQEGGGYYNEQFF.

The CDR3 bases are TGTGCCAGCAGGGCACAGGGATACACCGGGGAGCTGTTTTTT. Protein: CASRAQGYTGELFF. This rearrangement joins TRBV7-2 to TRBJ2-2; a possible D gene is TRBD1 (6 bases). In germline, CDR1 is SGHTA, CDR2 FQGNSA. CDR3 length equals 14 residues. V lost 6 bases, J lost 3 bases, and 11 bases lay in between.

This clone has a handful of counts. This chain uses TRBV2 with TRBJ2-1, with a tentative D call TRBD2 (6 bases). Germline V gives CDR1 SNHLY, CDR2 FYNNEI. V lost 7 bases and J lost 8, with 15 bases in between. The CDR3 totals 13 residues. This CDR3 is CASKPPGVDEQFF. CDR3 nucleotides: TGTGCCAGCAAGCCCCCGGGGGTGGATGAGCAGTTCTTC.

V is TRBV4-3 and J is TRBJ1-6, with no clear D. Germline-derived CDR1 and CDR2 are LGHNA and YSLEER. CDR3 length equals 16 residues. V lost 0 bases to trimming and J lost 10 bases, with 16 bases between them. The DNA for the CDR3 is TGCGCCAGCAGCCAAGAGGCTCAAGACATCAGCTCACCCCTCCACTTT. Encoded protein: CASSQEAQDISSPLHF.

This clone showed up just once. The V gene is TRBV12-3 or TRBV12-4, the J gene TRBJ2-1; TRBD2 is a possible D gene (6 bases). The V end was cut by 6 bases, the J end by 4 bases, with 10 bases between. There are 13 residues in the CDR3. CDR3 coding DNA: TGTGCCAGCAGCCCGGGACTTTACAATGAGCAGTTCTTC. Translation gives CASSPGLYNEQFF.

CDR3: CASSVTGGAMTGELFF. CDR3 DNA sequence: TGTGCCAGCAGCGTTACAGGGGGCGCGATGACCGGGGAGCTGTTTTTT. This rearrangement joins TRBV9 to TRBJ2-2; 9 bases are shared with TRBD1. The trim removed 2 bases at V and 5 bases at J, leaving 7 bases unmatched. Looked up from germline, CDR1 is SGDLS and CDR2 is YYNGEE. The length of the CDR3 is 16 residues. Full variable domain (outside the CDR3, taken from reference TRBV9 and TRBJ2-2): DSGVTQTPKHLITATGQRVTLRCSPRSGDLSVYWYQQSLDQGLQFLIQYYNGEERAKGNILERFSAQQFPDLHSELNLSSLELGDSALYFCASSVTGGAMTGELFFGEGSRLTVL.

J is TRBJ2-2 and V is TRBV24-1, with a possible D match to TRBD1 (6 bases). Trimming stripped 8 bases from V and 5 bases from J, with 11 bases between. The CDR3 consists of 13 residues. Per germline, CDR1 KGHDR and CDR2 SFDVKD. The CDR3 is CATNTGTTGELFF. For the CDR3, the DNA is TGTGCCACCAATACAGGGACGACCGGGGAGCTGTTTTTT.

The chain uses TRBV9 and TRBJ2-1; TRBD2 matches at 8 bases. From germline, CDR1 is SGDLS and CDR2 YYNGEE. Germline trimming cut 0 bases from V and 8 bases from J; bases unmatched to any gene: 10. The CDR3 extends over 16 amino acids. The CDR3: CASSVENGGAWDEQFF. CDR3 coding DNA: TGTGCCAGCAGCGTAGAGAACGGGGGGGCCTGGGATGAGCAGTTCTTC.

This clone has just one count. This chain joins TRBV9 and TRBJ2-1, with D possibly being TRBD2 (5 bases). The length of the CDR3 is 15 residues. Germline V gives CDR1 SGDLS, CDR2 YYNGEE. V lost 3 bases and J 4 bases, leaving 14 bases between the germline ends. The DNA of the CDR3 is TGTGCCAGCAGCGCCCCGGAGAGGGTTTACAATGAGCAGTTCTTC. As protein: CASSAPERVYNEQFF.

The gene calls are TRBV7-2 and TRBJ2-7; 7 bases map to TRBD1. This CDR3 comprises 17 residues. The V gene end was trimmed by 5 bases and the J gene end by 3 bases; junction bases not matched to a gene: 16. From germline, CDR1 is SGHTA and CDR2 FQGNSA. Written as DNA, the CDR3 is TGTGCCAGCAGCCCGCGGTTAGGGGGCCCTAGGATCTACGAGCAGTACTTC. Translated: CASSPRLGGPRIYEQYF. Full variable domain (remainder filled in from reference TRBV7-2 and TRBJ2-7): GAGVSQSPSNKVTEKGKDVELRCDPISGHTALYWYRQSLGQGLEFLIYFQGNSAPDKSGLPSDRFSAERTGGSVSTLTIQRTQQEDSAVYLCASSPRLGGPRIYEQYFGPGTRLTVT.